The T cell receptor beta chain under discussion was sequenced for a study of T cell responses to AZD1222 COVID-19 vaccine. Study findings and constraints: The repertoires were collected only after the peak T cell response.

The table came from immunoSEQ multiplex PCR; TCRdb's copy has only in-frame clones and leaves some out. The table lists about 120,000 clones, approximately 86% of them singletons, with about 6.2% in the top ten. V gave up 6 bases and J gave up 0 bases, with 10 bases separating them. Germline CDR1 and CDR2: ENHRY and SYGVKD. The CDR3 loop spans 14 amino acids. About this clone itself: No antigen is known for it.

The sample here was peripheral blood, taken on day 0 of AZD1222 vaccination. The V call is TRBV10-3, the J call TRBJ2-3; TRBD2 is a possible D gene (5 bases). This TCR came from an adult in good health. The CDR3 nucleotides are TGTGCCATCAGCGCGGGCGGGAGCACAGATACGCAGTATTTT. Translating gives CAISAGGSTDTQYF.